The text below deals with one TCR beta chain. The controls, all healthy donors, were matched for age and sex. TEMRA cells were FACS-enriched, unlike CD8+ and CD4+ T cells, which were negatively isolated. The sample comes from a study of CD8 T cells in Susac syndrome. Random hexamers were used to reverse transcribe the RNA input (about 0.5 to 1 ug). TCR beta CDR3 was amplified by immunoSEQ covering 54 Vbeta and 13 Jbeta. TCRdb re-called the immunoSEQ multiplex PCR reads through MiXCR, storing one row per CDR3 protein. The sample has 110,000 or so distinct CDR3 sequences; about 93% are singletons. Germline CDR1 and CDR2: MGHDK and SYGVNS. The CDR3 length is 20 residues. Trimming removed 5 bases from V and 5 bases from J, with 28 bases in between.

This clonotype originated in a human donor in good health. The V and J genes are TRBV25-1 and TRBJ1-6; D perhaps matches TRBD1 (6 bases). Source material: CD4+ T cells from PBMCs. CDR3 sequence reads: CASSNSQKVQGAENNSPLHF. The DNA for the CDR3 is TGTGCCAGCAGTAATAGTCAGAAGGTACAGGGAGCGGAGAATAATTCACCCCTCCACTTT.